This paragraph reports one T cell receptor (beta chain). This entry is derived from a study of blood T cell repertoires in COVID-19. Per the original methods: Reference gene primer amplification gave estimated nucleated cell counts. Using immunoSEQ multiplex PCR, the repertoire was profiled, and TCRdb retains in-frame clones only, with some absent. V and J calls and clone size are given by that table; D and trimming were obtained from the DNA. The sample shows roughly 120,000 clones, about nine tenths of them seen only once. The TCR comes from a human donor with active COVID-19. The donor label of this sample is uncertain. The sequenced material came from peripheral blood.

In nucleotides, the CDR3 is TGTGCCAGCAGCAACGGACAGGGTGGTACCGGGGAGCTGTTTTTT. Translation gives CASSNGQGGTGELFF. The V gene is TRBV9, the J gene TRBJ2-2; the match to TRBD1 covers 8 bases. V shed 4 bases, J shed 5 bases, and the junction held 7 bases outside the gene matches. This CDR3 is 15 amino acids long. Germline-derived CDR1 and CDR2 are SGDLS and YYNGEE.